This TCR beta chain originates from a study of blood T cell repertoires in COVID-19. Clones were read by immunoSEQ multiplex PCR, and TCRdb kept only the in-frame ones, dropping some. The table shows some 170,000 clones, with more than 65% occurring only once. Per germline, CDR1 SGDLS and CDR2 YYNGEE. This CDR3 has 13 amino acids. V was shortened by 2 bases and J by 0 bases, with 4 bases between the two germline ends. Sequenced material: PBMCs or T cells enriched from blood (not recorded which). This TCR derives from a man aged 50 to 59 who had recovered from COVID-19. V and J are TRBV9 and TRBJ2-3; D gene unclear. The chain's CDR3 is CASSVGSTDTQYF. The CDR3 nucleotides read TGTGCCAGCAGCGTCGGGAGCACAGATACGCAGTATTTT.